The T cell receptor (beta chain) described here comes from a study of chemoradiotherapy in HPV16-positive cancers. Over chemoradiotherapy, repertoires were sampled more than once. Profiled with immunoSEQ multiplex PCR; TCRdb holds only in-frame clones, not every one. The sample consists of 12,000 or so clones, 85% to 90% of them appearing once. Trimming left V 1 base short and J 3 bases short, with 6 bases between. The CDR3 runs 14 residues. CDR1 and CDR2 from the germline V gene are SGHVS and FNYEAQ. The chain uses TRBV7-6 and TRBJ2-2; D is unclear. The material sequenced was blood, taken from a patient who underwent chemoradiotherapy. The sequence came from a human donor with HPV-associated anogenital cancer. In DNA form, the CDR3 reads TGTGCCAGCAGCTTAGGCGCCTACACCGGGGAGCTGTTTTTT. Its protein is CASSLGAYTGELFF.